This entry lists 8 T cell receptor beta chains sequenced from one sample in a study of human T cells and chemical hapten exposure. The time point denotes: pre-sensitization, week 0. Treatment denoted: therapeutic diphenylcyclopropenone sensitization with weekly scalp DPC. In TCRdb, the RACE reads were re-called with MiXCR into one record per CDR3 protein. Among fewer than 300,000 distinct CDR3 sequences listed, 7.7% were seen once. The sequenced sample was whole blood, obtained in connection with sensitization to the hapten diphenylcyclopropenone (DPC). The receptors shown here come from a young man with alopecia areata. Some clones in this sample may be carry-over from other donors' samples.

The V call is TRBV10-1, the J call TRBJ1-1; D is unclear. The CDR3 is 10 amino acids. Trimming cost V 1 base and J 8 bases, with 2 bases left between them. Per germline, CDR1 WNHNN and CDR2 SYGVQD (reference sequence). CDR3: CASSELEAFF. CDR3 nucleotides: TGCGCCAGCAGTGAGTTAGAAGCTTTCTTT.

This clonotype has just a few counts. The chain is built from TRBV5-1 and TRBJ2-2, with D maybe TRBD1 (5 bases). This CDR3 is built from 14 residues. Germline loops: CDR1 SGHRS, CDR2 YFSETQ. Trimming removed 2 bases at V and 4 bases at J, with 9 bases between. CDR3 protein: CASSLQAPTGELFF. CDR3 DNA: TGCGCCAGCAGCTTACAGGCCCCCACCGGGGAGCTGTTTTTT. The full variable domain, rest sourced from reference TRBV5-1 and TRBJ2-2, is KAGVTQTPRYLIKTRGQQVTLSCSPISGHRSVSWYQQTPGQGLQFLFEYFSETQRNKGNFPGRFSGRQFSNSRSEMNVSTLELGDSALYLCASSLQAPTGELFFGEGSRLTVL.

This clonotype came up many times. The chain couples TRBV7-2 to TRBJ1-5; unclear D gene. Trimming took off 6 bases at V and 4 bases at J, with 10 bases between the two ends. The CDR3 runs to 13 residues. The germline V gene encodes CDR1 SGHTA and CDR2 FQGNSA. The CDR3 here is CASSLRSNQPQHF. The CDR3 nucleotides read TGTGCCAGCAGTCTTCGTTCAAATCAGCCCCAGCATTTT.

Here the CDR3 DNA reads TGTGCCAGCAGTTATACCCGAAGGGGGCATGAGGATCAGCCCCAGCATTTT. Translated: CASSYTRRGHEDQPQHF. The rearrangement links TRBV6-6 to TRBJ1-5; TRBD1 matches at 7 bases. Germline V CDR1 and CDR2: MNHNY, SVGAGI (reference sequence). The ends lost 3 bases at V and 5 bases at J; junction bases unmatched: 13. This CDR3 has 17 residues.

Only a few counts were recorded for this clonotype. The chain links TRBV4-3 to TRBJ1-1; 8 bases fit TRBD1. V gave up 0 bases and J gave up 4 bases; unmatched junction bases: 4. This CDR3 has 15 amino acids. Germline-derived CDR1 and CDR2 are LGHNA and YSLEER. CDR3 coding DNA: TGCGCCAGCAGCCAAGATGACAGGGGAGTCACTGAAGCTTTCTTT. Its protein product is CASSQDDRGVTEAFF.

The chain uses TRBV6-6 and TRBJ1-6; D unresolved. The CDR3 is 15 amino acids. Germline V CDR1 and CDR2: MNHNY, SVGAGI (reference sequence). Between the trimmed V and J ends, which lost 6 bases and 8 bases, there was a span of 17 bases. The CDR3 coding sequence is TGTGCCAGCAGCCTCGGGCCTCATTCTTATTCACCCCTCCACTTT. This codes for CASSLGPHSYSPLHF.

The chain couples TRBV5-1 to TRBJ1-4; 9 positions agree with TRBD1. In germline, CDR1 is SGHRS, CDR2 YFSETQ. The CDR3 is 14 amino acids. The V gene end was trimmed by 7 bases and the J gene end by 7 bases; junction bases not matched to a gene: 8. CDR3 residues: CASRRGQGLEKLFF. Written as DNA, the CDR3 is TGCGCCAGCCGCCGGGGACAGGGCCTTGAAAAACTGTTTTTT.

This clonotype came up a few times. The chain uses TRBV29-1 and TRBJ1-2; D is undetermined. V lost 0 bases and J 8 bases, leaving 13 bases between the germline ends. CDR1 and CDR2 from the germline V gene are SQVTM and ANQGSEA. The CDR3 contains 13 residues. The CDR3 region has the DNA TGCAGCGTTGAAGACGACACTAATATGGGCTACACCTTC. As protein: CSVEDDTNMGYTF.